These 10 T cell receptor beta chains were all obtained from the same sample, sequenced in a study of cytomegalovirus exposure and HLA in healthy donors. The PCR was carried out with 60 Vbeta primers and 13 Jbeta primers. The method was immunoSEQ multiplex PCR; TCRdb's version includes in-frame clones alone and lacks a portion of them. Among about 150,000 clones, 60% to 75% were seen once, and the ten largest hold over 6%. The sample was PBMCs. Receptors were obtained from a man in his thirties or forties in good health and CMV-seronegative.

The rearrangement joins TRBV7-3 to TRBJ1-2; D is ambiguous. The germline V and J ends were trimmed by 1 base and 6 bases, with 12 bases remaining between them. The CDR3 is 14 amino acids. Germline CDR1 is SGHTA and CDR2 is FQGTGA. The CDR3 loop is CASSLRWGADGYTF. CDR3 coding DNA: TGTGCCAGCAGCTTAAGGTGGGGAGCGGATGGCTACACCTTC.

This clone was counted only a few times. The DNA of the CDR3 is TGTGCCAGCAGTTCCTTTCAGGGGAACTCCTACAATGAGCAGTTCTTC. Translated: CASSSFQGNSYNEQFF. The V call is TRBV28, the J call TRBJ2-1; a possible D gene is TRBD1 (6 bases). Trimming stripped 4 bases from V and 0 bases from J, with 13 bases between. In germline, CDR1 is MDHEN, CDR2 SYDVKM. CDR3 length: 16 amino acids.

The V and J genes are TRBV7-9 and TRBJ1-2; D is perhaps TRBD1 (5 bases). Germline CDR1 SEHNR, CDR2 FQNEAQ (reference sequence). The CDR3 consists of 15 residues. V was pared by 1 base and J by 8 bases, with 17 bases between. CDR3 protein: CASSLGQGLGEGYTF. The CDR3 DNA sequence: TGTGCCAGCAGCTTAGGGCAGGGTCTTGGAGAGGGCTACACCTTC.

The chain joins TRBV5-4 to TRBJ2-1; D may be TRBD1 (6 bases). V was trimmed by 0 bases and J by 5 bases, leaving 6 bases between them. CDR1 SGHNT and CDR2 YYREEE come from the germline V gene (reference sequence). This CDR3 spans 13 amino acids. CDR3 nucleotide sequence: TGTGCCAGCAGCTTGGGGACAGACAATGAGCAGTTCTTC. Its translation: CASSLGTDNEQFF.

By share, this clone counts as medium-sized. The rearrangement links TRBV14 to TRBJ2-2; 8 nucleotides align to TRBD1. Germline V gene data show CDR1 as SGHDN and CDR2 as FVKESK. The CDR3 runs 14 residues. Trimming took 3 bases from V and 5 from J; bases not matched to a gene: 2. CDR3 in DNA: TGTGCCAGCAGCCATAGACAGGGGACCGGGGAGCTGTTTTTT. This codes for CASSHRQGTGELFF.

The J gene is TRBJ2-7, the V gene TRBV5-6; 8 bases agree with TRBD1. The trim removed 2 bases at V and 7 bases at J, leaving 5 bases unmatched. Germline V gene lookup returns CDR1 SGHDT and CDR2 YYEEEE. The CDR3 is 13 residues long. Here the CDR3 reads CASSFQGAGEQYF. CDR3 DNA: TGTGCCAGCAGCTTCCAGGGGGCGGGAGAGCAGTACTTC.

DNA for the CDR3: TGTGCCAGCAGTTACTCGACTGACTCTGGAAACACCATATATTTT. It codes for CASSYSTDSGNTIYF. The chain recombines TRBV6-6 with TRBJ1-3; D gene ambiguous. This CDR3 spans 15 amino acids. Germline V gene sequence: CDR1 MNHNY, CDR2 SVGAGI (reference sequence). The V end lost 0 bases, the J end lost 0 bases, and 6 bases lay between the germline ends.

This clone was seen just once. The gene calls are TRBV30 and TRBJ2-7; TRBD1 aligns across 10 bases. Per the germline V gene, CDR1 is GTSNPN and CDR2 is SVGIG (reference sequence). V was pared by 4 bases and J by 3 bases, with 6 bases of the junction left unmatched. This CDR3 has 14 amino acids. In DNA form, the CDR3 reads TGTGCCTGGACGAACGGACAGGGGGGCTACGAGCAGTACTTC. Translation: CAWTNGQGGYEQYF.

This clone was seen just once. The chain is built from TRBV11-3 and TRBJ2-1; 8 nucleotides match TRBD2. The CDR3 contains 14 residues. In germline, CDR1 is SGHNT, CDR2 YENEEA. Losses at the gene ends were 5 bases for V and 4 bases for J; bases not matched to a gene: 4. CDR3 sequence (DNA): TGTGCCAGCAGCCGGGGGGGACTATACAATGAGCAGTTCTTC. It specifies CASSRGGLYNEQFF. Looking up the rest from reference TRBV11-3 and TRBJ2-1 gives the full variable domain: EAGVVQSPRYKIIEKKQPVAFWCNPISGHNTLYWYLQNLGQGPELLIRYENEEAVDDSQLPKDRFSAERLKGVDSTLKIQPAELGDSAVYLCASSRGGLYNEQFFGPGTRLTVL.

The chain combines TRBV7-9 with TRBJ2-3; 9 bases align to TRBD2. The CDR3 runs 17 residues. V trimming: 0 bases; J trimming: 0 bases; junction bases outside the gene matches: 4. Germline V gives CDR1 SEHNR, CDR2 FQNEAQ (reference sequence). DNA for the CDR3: TGTGCCAGCAGCTTAGCGCGGGGGGGCTTGAGCACAGATACGCAGTATTTT. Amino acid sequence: CASSLARGGLSTDTQYF.